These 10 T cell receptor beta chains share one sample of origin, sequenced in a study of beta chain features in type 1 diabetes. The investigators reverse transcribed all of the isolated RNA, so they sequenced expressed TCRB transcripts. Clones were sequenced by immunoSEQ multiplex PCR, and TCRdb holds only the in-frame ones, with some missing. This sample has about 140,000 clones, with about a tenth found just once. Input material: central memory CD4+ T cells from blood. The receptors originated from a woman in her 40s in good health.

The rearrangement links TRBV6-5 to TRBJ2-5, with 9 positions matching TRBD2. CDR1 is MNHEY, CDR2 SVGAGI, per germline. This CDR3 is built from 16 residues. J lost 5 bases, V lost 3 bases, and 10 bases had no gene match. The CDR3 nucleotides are TGTGCCAGCAGTTATGGCGGGGGGGCGCTGTCGGAGACCCAGTACTTC. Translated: CASSYGGGALSETQYF.

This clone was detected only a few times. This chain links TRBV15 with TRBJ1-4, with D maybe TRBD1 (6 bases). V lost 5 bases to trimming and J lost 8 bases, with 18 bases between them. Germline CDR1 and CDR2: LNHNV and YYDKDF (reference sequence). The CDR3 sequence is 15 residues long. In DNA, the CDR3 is TGTGCCACCAGCCGAGGGGCAGGGGTATTCGAAAAACTGTTTTTT. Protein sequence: CATSRGAGVFEKLFF. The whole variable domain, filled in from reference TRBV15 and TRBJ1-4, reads DAMVIQNPRYQVTQFGKPVTLSCSQTLNHNVMYWYQQKSSQAPKLLFHYYDKDFNNEADTPDNFQSRRPNTSFCFLDIRSPGLGDTAMYLCATSRGAGVFEKLFFGSGTQLSVL.

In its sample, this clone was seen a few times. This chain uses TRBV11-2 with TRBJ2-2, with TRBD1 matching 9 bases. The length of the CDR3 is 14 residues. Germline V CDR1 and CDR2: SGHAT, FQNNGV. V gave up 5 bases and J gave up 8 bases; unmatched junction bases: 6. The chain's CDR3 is CASSPAQGAGELFF. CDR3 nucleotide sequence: TGTGCCAGCAGCCCGGCACAGGGGGCGGGGGAGCTGTTTTTT. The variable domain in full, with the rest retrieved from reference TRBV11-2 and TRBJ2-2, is EAGVAQSPRYKIIEKRQSVAFWCNPISGHATLYWYQQILGQGPKLLIQFQNNGVVDDSQLPKDRFSAERLKGVDSTLKIQPAKLEDSAVYLCASSPAQGAGELFFGEGSRLTVL.

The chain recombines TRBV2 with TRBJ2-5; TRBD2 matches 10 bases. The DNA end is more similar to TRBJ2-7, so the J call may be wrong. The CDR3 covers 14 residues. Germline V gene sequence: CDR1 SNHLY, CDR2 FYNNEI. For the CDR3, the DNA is TGTGCCAGCAGTTGGAGGCTAGCGGGGGACGAGCAGTACTTC. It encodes CASSWRLAGDEQYF.

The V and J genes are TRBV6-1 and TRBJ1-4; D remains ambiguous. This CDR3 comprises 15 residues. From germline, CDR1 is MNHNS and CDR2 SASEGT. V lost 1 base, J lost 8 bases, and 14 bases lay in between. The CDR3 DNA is TGTGCCAGCAGTGAAGGCGGAGGGCGCGACGAAAAACTGTTTTTT. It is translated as CASSEGGGRDEKLFF.

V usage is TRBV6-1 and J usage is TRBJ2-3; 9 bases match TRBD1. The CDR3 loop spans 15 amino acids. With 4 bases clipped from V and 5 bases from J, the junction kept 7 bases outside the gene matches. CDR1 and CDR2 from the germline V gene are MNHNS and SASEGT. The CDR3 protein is CASSADRGPKDTQYF. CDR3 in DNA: TGTGCCAGCAGTGCGGACAGGGGCCCCAAAGATACGCAGTATTTT.

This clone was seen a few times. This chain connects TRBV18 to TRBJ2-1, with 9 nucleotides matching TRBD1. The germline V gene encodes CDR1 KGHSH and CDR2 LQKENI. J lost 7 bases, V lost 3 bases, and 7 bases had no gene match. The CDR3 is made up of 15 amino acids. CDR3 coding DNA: TGTGCCAGCTCACCGTCGGGACAGGGCGATAATGAGCAGTTCTTC. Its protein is CASSPSGQGDNEQFF.

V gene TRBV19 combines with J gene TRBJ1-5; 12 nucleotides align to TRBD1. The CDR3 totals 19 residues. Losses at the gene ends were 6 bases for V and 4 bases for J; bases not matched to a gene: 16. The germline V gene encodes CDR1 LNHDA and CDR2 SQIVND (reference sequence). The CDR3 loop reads CASRSTGTGGDGGNQPQHF. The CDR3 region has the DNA TGTGCCAGTAGATCTACCGGGACAGGGGGCGATGGGGGGAATCAGCCCCAGCATTTT.

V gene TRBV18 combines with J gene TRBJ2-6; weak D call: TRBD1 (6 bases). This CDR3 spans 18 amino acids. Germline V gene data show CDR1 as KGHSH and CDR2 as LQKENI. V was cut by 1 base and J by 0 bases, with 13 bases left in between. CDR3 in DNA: TGTGCCAGCTCACCACTCAATCCCAGGGGCTCTGGGGCCAACGTCCTGACTTTC. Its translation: CASSPLNPRGSGANVLTF.

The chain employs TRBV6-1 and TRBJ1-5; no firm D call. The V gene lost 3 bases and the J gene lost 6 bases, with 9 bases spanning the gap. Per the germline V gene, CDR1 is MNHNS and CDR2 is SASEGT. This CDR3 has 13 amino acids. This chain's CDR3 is CASSEDLGQPQHF. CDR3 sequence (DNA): TGTGCCAGCAGTGAGGACTTGGGTCAGCCCCAGCATTTT.